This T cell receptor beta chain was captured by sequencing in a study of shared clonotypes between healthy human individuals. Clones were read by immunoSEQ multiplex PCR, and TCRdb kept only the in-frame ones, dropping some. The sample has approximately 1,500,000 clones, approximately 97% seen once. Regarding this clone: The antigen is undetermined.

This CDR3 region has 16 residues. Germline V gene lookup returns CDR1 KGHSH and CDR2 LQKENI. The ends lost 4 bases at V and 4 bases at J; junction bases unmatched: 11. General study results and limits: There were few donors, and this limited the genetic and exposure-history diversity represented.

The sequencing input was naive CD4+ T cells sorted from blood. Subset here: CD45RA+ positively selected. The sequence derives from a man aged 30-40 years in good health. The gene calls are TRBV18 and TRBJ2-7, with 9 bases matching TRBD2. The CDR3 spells CASSQSLAGSGYEQYF. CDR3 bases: TGTGCCAGCTCACAATCCCTAGCGGGGAGTGGGTACGAGCAGTACTTC.